The rows below give T cell receptor beta chains drawn from one sample of a study of cytomegalovirus exposure and HLA in healthy donors. Sequenced by immunoSEQ multiplex PCR; TCRdb stores in-frame clones only, minus some. The sample yields tens of thousands of clones, around 77% seen once. The material sequenced was PBMCs. These receptors originate from a man aged 50 or older in good health and CMV-seronegative. CDR3s include the opening cysteine and the closing phenylalanine or tryptophan. D genes are given only for firm matches. The size field is filled for only some rows; it gives once, few, many or a size class.

d_call j_call clone_size v_call cdr3_aa cdr3_nt
- TRBJ1-1 few TRBV19 CASTGQLNTEAFF TGTGCCAGTACCGGACAGTTGAACACTGAAGCTTTCTTT
- TRBJ1-1 - TRBV2 CASCSGLNTEAFF TGTGCCAGCTGTTCAGGGCTGAACACTGAAGCTTTCTTT
- TRBJ2-7 - TRBV25-1 CASSVLYEQYF TGTGCCAGCAGTGTACTCTACGAGCAGTACTTC
- TRBJ1-5 - TRBV7-9 CASSLDNSYQPQHF TGTGCCAGCAGCTTAGATAACAGTTATCAGCCCCAGCATTTT
TRBD1 TRBJ1-5 - TRBV7-2 CASSLQGAGQPQHF TGTGCCAGCAGCCTACAGGGGGCGGGTCAGCCCCAGCATTTT
TRBD1 TRBJ1-1 - TRBV10-1 CASSTGTGATEAFF TGCGCCAGCAGCACCGGGACAGGGGCTACTGAAGCTTTCTTT
- TRBJ1-1 once TRBV7-9 CASSLKQGMGFGTEAFF TGTGCCAGCAGCTTAAAACAGGGTATGGGGTTTGGGACTGAAGCTTTCTTT
- TRBJ1-2 - TRBV9 CASSVAARGYGYTF TGTGCCAGCAGCGTAGCTGCCAGGGGCTATGGCTACACCTTC
- TRBJ2-1 - TRBV2 CASSGRGYNEQFF TGTGCCAGCAGTGGTCGGGGTTACAATGAGCAGTTCTTC
TRBD2 TRBJ2-3 - TRBV11-3 CASSLGGLAAGDTQYF TGTGCCAGCAGCTTAGGCGGTCTAGCGGCTGGAGATACGCAGTATTTT
- TRBJ1-5 - TRBV6-5 CASRAGFSQPQHF TGTGCCAGCAGGGCAGGGTTTAGTCAGCCCCAGCATTTT
- TRBJ1-2 - TRBV28 CASRVGVLAGYTF TGTGCCAGCAGAGTTGGCGTATTAGCGGGCTACACCTTC
- TRBJ1-1 - TRBV5-5 CASSLGLRGGTTEAFF TGTGCCAGCAGCTTGGGGTTAAGGGGAGGGACGACTGAAGCTTTCTTT
- TRBJ1-6 few TRBV5-6 CASSLALDSPLHF TGTGCCAGCAGCTTGGCCTTAGATTCACCCCTCCACTTT
TRBD1 TRBJ2-3 - TRBV10-2 CASKGQDRDTQYF TGCGCCAGCAAAGGACAGGATAGGGATACGCAGTATTTT
TRBD2 TRBJ2-7 - TRBV5-4 CASSRTTQLAGGLDEQYF TGTGCCAGCAGCAGGACAACCCAGCTAGCGGGGGGTCTCGACGAGCAGTACTTC
TRBD1 TRBJ1-2 few TRBV6-5 CASRSRDSYGYTF TGTGCCAGCAGGAGCCGGGACAGCTATGGCTACACCTTC
TRBD1 TRBJ2-7 - TRBV7-9 CASSPARTGSYEQYF TGTGCCAGCAGCCCCGCCAGGACAGGGTCGTACGAGCAGTACTTC
- TRBJ1-1 few TRBV7-9 CASSPAGTEAFF TGTGCCAGCAGCCCTGCCGGCACTGAAGCTTTCTTT
- TRBJ1-4 - TRBV5-1 CASSSQEGEKLFF TGCGCCAGCAGCTCGCAGGAAGGAGAAAAACTGTTTTTT
TRBD2 TRBJ2-1 - TRBV10-1 CASSEAGSARDEQFF TGCGCCAGCAGTGAAGCGGGATCCGCCAGGGATGAGCAGTTCTTC
TRBD2 TRBJ2-5 few TRBV14 CASSQTSVYQETQYF TGTGCCAGCAGCCAAACTAGCGTGTACCAAGAGACCCAGTACTTC
TRBD1 TRBJ2-7 - TRBV11-2 CASRLTGAPSYEQYF TGTGCCAGCAGATTAACAGGGGCACCCTCCTACGAGCAGTACTTC
- TRBJ2-1 once TRBV5-1 CASSLGLVQNNEQFF TGCGCCAGCAGCTTGGGACTAGTTCAAAACAATGAGCAGTTCTTC
TRBD1 TRBJ1-1 - TRBV2 CASQRDRGSNTEAFF TGTGCCAGCCAAAGAGACAGGGGCTCGAACACTGAAGCTTTCTTT
TRBD1 TRBJ1-2 - TRBV6-6 CASSHRGPFQGYTF TGTGCCAGCAGTCACAGGGGTCCTTTCCAAGGCTACACCTTC
TRBD2 TRBJ2-7 - TRBV6-1 CATLTSGSYEQYF TGTGCCACCCTGACTAGCGGGTCCTACGAGCAGTACTTC
TRBD2 TRBJ2-1 - TRBV11-3 CASSHRTSGGGEQFF TGTGCCAGCAGCCATAGGACTAGCGGGGGGGGTGAGCAGTTCTTC
TRBD1 TRBJ2-1 - TRBV7-3 CASSLDRGRGQFF TGTGCCAGCAGCTTAGACAGGGGAAGGGGTCAGTTCTTC
- TRBJ2-7 - TRBV6-5 CASSYSETPTYEQYF TGTGCCAGCAGTTACTCAGAGACACCAACCTACGAGCAGTACTTC
TRBD2 TRBJ2-1 - TRBV6-5 CASSLTSGSSYEQFF TGTGCCAGCAGTCTTACTAGCGGGAGTAGCTATGAGCAGTTCTTC
TRBD1 TRBJ1-2 once TRBV28 CASSRDRSGGYTF TGTGCCAGCAGTAGGGACAGATCGGGAGGCTACACCTTC
- TRBJ2-7 - TRBV27 CASSFLSGRSYEQYF TGTGCCAGCAGTTTCCTAAGCGGGCGCTCCTACGAGCAGTACTTC
TRBD2 TRBJ2-1 - TRBV9 CASSVASGAYNEQFF TGTGCCAGCAGCGTCGCTAGCGGGGCCTACAATGAGCAGTTCTTC
TRBD1 TRBJ2-2 - TRBV6-1 CASREQGAFGELFF TGTGCCAGCAGAGAACAGGGGGCGTTCGGGGAGCTGTTTTTT
- TRBJ2-2 - TRBV30 CAWNQRGELFF TGTGCCTGGAATCAGAGGGGGGAGCTGTTTTTT
TRBD1 TRBJ2-3 - TRBV28 CASGTGLQPPTDTQYF TGTGCCAGCGGGACAGGTCTACAACCTCCCACAGATACGCAGTATTTT
- TRBJ1-2 - TRBV19 CASSIDRGVWNGYTF TGTGCCAGTAGTATAGATCGCGGGGTATGGAATGGCTACACCTTC
- TRBJ1-1 - TRBV7-9 CASSGGFWNTEAFF TGTGCCAGCAGCGGCGGTTTTTGGAACACTGAAGCTTTCTTT
- TRBJ1-2 - TRBV7-9 CASTTHISAGVGYTF TGTGCCAGCACCACTCATATATCGGCTGGAGTTGGCTACACCTTC
TRBD1 TRBJ2-2 - TRBV7-6 CASSLSGQGTGELFF TGTGCCAGCAGCTTATCGGGACAGGGGACCGGGGAGCTGTTTTTT
- TRBJ1-4 - TRBV29-1 CSAAAGIVNEKLFF TGCAGCGCCGCCGCGGGGATTGTTAATGAAAAACTGTTTTTT
TRBD1 TRBJ1-2 - TRBV28 CASTGTAYYGYTF TGTGCCAGCACTGGGACAGCCTACTATGGCTACACCTTC
- TRBJ1-1 - TRBV4-2 CASSQVGQVVEAFF TGTGCCAGCAGCCAAGTGGGCCAGGTGGTTGAAGCTTTCTTT
- TRBJ1-5 - TRBV18 CASSPMGHGNQPQHF TGTGCCAGCTCACCAATGGGACATGGCAATCAGCCCCAGCATTTT
- TRBJ1-1 - TRBV19 CASSISGRRTEAFF TGTGCCAGTAGTATCAGTGGGAGGCGCACTGAAGCTTTCTTT
- TRBJ1-1 - TRBV5-1 CASSLGSAGYTEAFF TGCGCCAGCAGCTTGGGATCCGCCGGGTATACTGAAGCTTTCTTT
- TRBJ1-6 - TRBV19 CATHDTQTYNSPLHF TGTGCCACTCACGACACACAGACCTATAATTCACCCCTCCACTTT
- TRBJ2-1 - TRBV27 CASSFWTDNEQFF TGTGCCAGCAGTTTCTGGACAGACAATGAGCAGTTCTTC
TRBD1 TRBJ2-1 - TRBV5-1 CASSFGDRSGEQFF TGCGCCAGCAGCTTCGGGGACAGGTCCGGTGAGCAGTTCTTC
- TRBJ1-2 - TRBV4-1 CASSQAQGGGYTF TGCGCCAGCAGCCAAGCTCAGGGTGGAGGCTACACCTTC
- TRBJ2-3 - TRBV30 CAWSASDTQYF TGTGCCTGGAGTGCCTCAGATACGCAGTATTTT
TRBD1 TRBJ1-1 - TRBV7-6 CASSKQGGTLNTEAFF TGTGCCAGCAGTAAACAGGGGGGCACACTGAACACTGAAGCTTTCTTT
- TRBJ1-1 - TRBV5-1 CASSLEHQNTEAFF TGCGCCAGCAGCTTGGAGCACCAGAACACTGAAGCTTTCTTT
TRBD1 TRBJ1-2 - TRBV2 CASSVGQGSNYGYTF TGTGCCAGCAGTGTTGGACAGGGCTCTAACTATGGCTACACCTTC
- TRBJ2-2 - TRBV5-4 CASSWGVNTGELFF TGTGCCAGCAGCTGGGGGGTGAACACCGGGGAGCTGTTTTTT
TRBD1 TRBJ1-3 - TRBV2 CASSDTGGSGNTIYF TGTGCCAGCAGCGATACAGGGGGTTCTGGAAACACCATATATTTT